This T cell receptor beta chain was captured in a study of vaccination and CD4 T cells after COVID-19. Described treatment: roughly 11-day PBMC culture with coronavirus spike peptide pools or control peptides (ViraFEST assay). For ViraFEST, peptide pools expanded antigen-specific T cells, after which the TCRs were sequenced. At the Johns Hopkins FTIC core, DNA taken from cultured CD4+ T cells was sequenced by way of the Oncomine TCR Beta short-read assay. TCRdb analysed the PCR reads with MiXCR anew, one entry per CDR3 protein. This sample has over 2,500 distinct CDR3 sequences; under 35% occur once, and the top ten carry about 60%. In regard to this clonotype: Its target is unknown.

Germline loops: CDR1 ENHRY, CDR2 SYGVKD. Trimming left V 1 base short and J 8 bases short, with 14 bases between. The CDR3 has 14 residues. Sequences were derived from CD4+ T cells from blood, cultured in vitro, sampled after SARS-CoV-2 vaccination. This TCR came from a human donor who had recovered from COVID-19. This chain joins TRBV10-3 and TRBJ1-1, with a possible D match to TRBD1 (6 bases). CDR3 sequence (DNA): TGTGCCATCAGTGAGTATCGGGGGCAGGGGGAAGCTTTCTTT. Encoded protein: CAISEYRGQGEAFF.